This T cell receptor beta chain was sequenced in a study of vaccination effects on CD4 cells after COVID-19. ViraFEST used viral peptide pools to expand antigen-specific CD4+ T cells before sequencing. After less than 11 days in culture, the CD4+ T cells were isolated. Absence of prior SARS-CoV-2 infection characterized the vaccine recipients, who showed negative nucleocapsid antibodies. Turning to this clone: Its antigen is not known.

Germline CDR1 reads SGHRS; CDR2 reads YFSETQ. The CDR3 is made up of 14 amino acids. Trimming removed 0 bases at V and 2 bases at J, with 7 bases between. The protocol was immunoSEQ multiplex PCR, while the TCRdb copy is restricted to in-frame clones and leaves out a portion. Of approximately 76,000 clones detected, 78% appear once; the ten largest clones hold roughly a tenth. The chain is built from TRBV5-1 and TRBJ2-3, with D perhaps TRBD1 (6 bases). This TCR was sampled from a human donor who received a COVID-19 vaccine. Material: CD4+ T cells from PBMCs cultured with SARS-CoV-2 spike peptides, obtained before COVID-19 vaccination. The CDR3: CASSLGTATDTQYF. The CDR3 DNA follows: TGCGCCAGCAGCTTGGGGACAGCCACAGATACGCAGTATTTT. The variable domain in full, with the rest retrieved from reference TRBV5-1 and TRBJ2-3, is KAGVTQTPRYLIKTRGQQVTLSCSPISGHRSVSWYQQTPGQGLQFLFEYFSETQRNKGNFPGRFSGRQFSNSRSEMNVSTLELGDSALYLCASSLGTATDTQYFGPGTRLTVL.